Each of the 23 T cell receptor beta chains below was sequenced from the same sample in a study of T cell responses to AZD1222 COVID-19 vaccine. Clones were read by immunoSEQ multiplex PCR, and TCRdb kept only the in-frame ones, dropping some. The sample carries 100,000 to 110,000 clones, approximately 89% recorded once. This specimen consisted of peripheral blood, obtained on day 0 of MenACWY control vaccination. Receptors were obtained from an adult in good health.

The chain uses TRBV9 and TRBJ1-1, with D perhaps TRBD1 (5 bases). V was trimmed by 6 bases and J by 5 bases, leaving 23 bases between them. This CDR3 region has 16 residues. Germline loops: CDR1 SGDLS, CDR2 YYNGEE. The CDR3 is CASTLSPWQGRTEAFF. The CDR3 DNA is TGTGCCAGCACCCTATCTCCGTGGCAGGGACGTACTGAAGCTTTCTTT.

V gene TRBV4-3 combines with J gene TRBJ2-2; D not resolved. Trimming left V 0 bases short and J 8 bases short, with 10 bases between. Germline V lookup: CDR1 LGHNA, CDR2 YSLEER. CDR3 length equals 14 residues. CDR3 protein: CASSQDRARGELFF. CDR3 nucleotides: TGCGCCAGCAGCCAAGATAGGGCAAGGGGGGAGCTGTTTTTT.

This chain links TRBV5-1 with TRBJ2-3; no definite D call. Trimming removed 4 bases from V and 4 bases from J, with 10 bases in between. This CDR3 has 13 amino acids. CDR1 is SGHRS, CDR2 YFSETQ, per germline. The CDR3 sequence is CASSAEVPDTQYF. CDR3 in DNA: TGCGCCAGCAGCGCCGAAGTCCCAGATACGCAGTATTTT.

V gene TRBV28 combines with J gene TRBJ2-1; the match to TRBD2 covers 9 bases. This CDR3 is 14 amino acids long. Germline CDR1 is MDHEN and CDR2 is SYDVKM. The trim removed 5 bases at V and 7 bases at J, leaving 6 bases unmatched. Here the CDR3 reads CASSHRLAANEQFF. In nucleotides, the CDR3 is TGTGCCAGCAGTCACCGACTAGCGGCGAATGAGCAGTTCTTC.

The gene calls are TRBV28 and TRBJ2-2, with D tentatively TRBD1 (6 bases). This CDR3 has 13 residues. Deletions cut 8 bases from V and 0 bases from J, with 7 bases between. Germline V lookup: CDR1 MDHEN, CDR2 SYDVKM. CDR3 residues: CASGTTNTGELFF. CDR3 nucleotides: TGTGCCAGCGGGACAACGAACACCGGGGAGCTGTTTTTT. Using reference TRBV28 and TRBJ2-2 for the parts outside the CDR3, the full variable domain is DVKVTQSSRYLVKRTGEKVFLECVQDMDHENMFWYRQDPGLGLRLIYFSYDVKMKEKGDIPEGYSVSREKKERFSLILESASTNQTSMYLCASGTTNTGELFFGEGSRLTVL.

This chain connects TRBV7-8 to TRBJ2-2; D gene unclear. The germline V and J ends were trimmed by 1 base and 5 bases, with 11 bases remaining between them. Germline V gene lookup returns CDR1 SGHVS and CDR2 FQNEAQ. The CDR3 is 15 amino acids. The CDR3 reads CASSLVSVLTGELFF. The CDR3 DNA is TGTGCCAGCAGCTTAGTGTCAGTACTGACCGGGGAGCTGTTTTTT.

This clone was detected only once. This chain uses TRBV11-2 with TRBJ2-7; D is possibly TRBD2 (5 bases). From germline, CDR1 is SGHAT and CDR2 FQNNGV. With 1 base removed from V and 3 bases from J, the gap between germline ends came to 13 bases. CDR3 length equals 15 residues. The CDR3 sequence is CASSLVRGAVYEQYF. The CDR3, as DNA: TGTGCCAGCAGCTTAGTCCGGGGTGCAGTCTACGAGCAGTACTTC.

This clone was counted between two and nine times. This chain links TRBV28 with TRBJ2-2; 14 nucleotides agree with TRBD2. The CDR3 spans 18 residues. Germline V CDR1 and CDR2: MDHEN, SYDVKM. The trim removed 1 base at V and 3 bases at J, leaving 4 bases unmatched. The chain's CDR3 is CASSLLVGLAGDTGELFF. CDR3 nucleotides: TGTGCCAGCAGTTTATTGGTGGGACTAGCGGGAGACACCGGGGAGCTGTTTTTT.

The gene calls are TRBV5-1 and TRBJ2-3, with TRBD2 matching 11 bases. With 4 bases clipped from V and 5 bases from J, the junction kept 12 bases outside the gene matches. Germline loops: CDR1 SGHRS, CDR2 YFSETQ. This CDR3 is built from 17 residues. In DNA, the CDR3 is TGCGCCAGCAGCCCTGCGACGACTAGCGGGGCAGGAGATACGCAGTATTTT. This sequence encodes CASSPATTSGAGDTQYF.

The genes are TRBV6-5 and TRBJ1-2; tentative D call: TRBD1 (5 bases). With 5 bases removed from V and 3 bases from J, the gap between germline ends came to 13 bases. The CDR3 is made up of 14 amino acids. CDR1 is MNHEY, CDR2 SVGAGI, per germline. CDR3 sequence (DNA): TGTGCCAGCAGTCCCCGAGGAGGGGACTATGGCTACACCTTC. This encodes CASSPRGGDYGYTF.

This chain connects TRBV5-1 to TRBJ1-4; D is perhaps TRBD1 (6 bases). Trimming removed 0 bases from V and 6 bases from J, with 12 bases in between. Germline CDR1 reads SGHRS; CDR2 reads YFSETQ. The CDR3 covers 15 residues. CDR3 nucleotide sequence: TGCGCCAGCAGCTTGGCGTCAGGGGTATATGAAAAACTGTTTTTT. This gives the protein CASSLASGVYEKLFF. The whole variable domain, filled in from reference TRBV5-1 and TRBJ1-4, reads KAGVTQTPRYLIKTRGQQVTLSCSPISGHRSVSWYQQTPGQGLQFLFEYFSETQRNKGNFPGRFSGRQFSNSRSEMNVSTLELGDSALYLCASSLASGVYEKLFFGSGTQLSVL.

The rearrangement links TRBV7-2 to TRBJ1-4; 7 bases are shared with TRBD1. Germline V gene data show CDR1 as SGHTA and CDR2 as FQGNSA. Unmatched junction bases numbered 3, after V lost 5 bases and J lost 0 bases. The CDR3 covers 15 residues. CDR3 sequence reads: CASSKTGPTNEKLFF. DNA for the CDR3: TGTGCCAGCAGCAAGACAGGGCCAACTAATGAAAAACTGTTTTTT.

The J gene is TRBJ1-5, the V gene TRBV6-5; TRBD1 matches 9 bases. Germline trimming cut 10 bases from V and 5 bases from J; bases unmatched to any gene: 9. CDR1 and CDR2 from the germline V gene are MNHEY and SVGAGI. The CDR3 length is 14 residues. CDR3 loop: CATAGTGFDQPQHF. CDR3 nucleotide sequence: TGTGCCACCGCCGGGACAGGGTTCGATCAGCCCCAGCATTTT.

The chain is built from TRBV2 and TRBJ1-3; no clear D gene. The ends were cut back, 2 bases at V and 4 bases at J, with 12 bases in the middle. Germline V gives CDR1 SNHLY, CDR2 FYNNEI. CDR3 size: 15 residues. Here the CDR3 reads CASSEYPGPGNTIYF. DNA of the CDR3: TGTGCCAGCAGTGAATACCCCGGGCCAGGAAACACCATATATTTT. The full variable domain, in which reference TRBV2 and TRBJ1-3 provide the parts outside the CDR3, is EPEVTQTPSHQVTQMGQEVILRCVPISNHLYFYWYRQILGQKVEFLVSFYNNEISEKSEIFDDQFSVERPDGSNFTLKIRSTKLEDSAMYFCASSEYPGPGNTIYFGEGSWLTVV.

V usage is TRBV5-5 and J usage is TRBJ2-4, with a weak D call TRBD1 (6 bases). Germline lookup yields CDR1 SGHKS and CDR2 YYEKEE (reference sequence). Trimming left V 3 bases short and J 4 bases short, with 11 bases between. The CDR3 extends over 14 amino acids. The CDR3 reads CASSSIRGKNIQYF. The CDR3, as DNA: TGTGCCAGCAGCTCGATCAGGGGTAAAAACATTCAGTACTTC.

The genes are TRBV2 and TRBJ2-1; 9 bases are a match to TRBD1. CDR1 SNHLY and CDR2 FYNNEI come from the germline V gene. This CDR3 contains 16 residues. The junction had 14 bases not matched to a gene; V was cut back by 6 bases and J by 8 bases. The CDR3 sequence: CASSTPGQGGTDEQFF. The CDR3 DNA reads as TGTGCCAGCAGCACCCCGGGACAGGGTGGAACCGATGAGCAGTTCTTC.

The CDR3: CASSPRTGKEKLFF. The DNA for the CDR3 is TGTGCCAGCAGCCCGCGGACAGGGAAGGAAAAACTGTTTTTT. The rearrangement uses TRBV7-2 and TRBJ1-4; TRBD1 agrees at 8 bases. After removal of 5 bases from V and 8 bases from J, the junction contained 7 bases not matched to a gene. The CDR3 has 14 amino acids. The germline CDR1 and CDR2 sequences are SGHTA and FQGNSA. Full variable domain (missing parts from reference TRBV7-2 and TRBJ1-4): GAGVSQSPSNKVTEKGKDVELRCDPISGHTALYWYRQSLGQGLEFLIYFQGNSAPDKSGLPSDRFSAERTGGSVSTLTIQRTQQEDSAVYLCASSPRTGKEKLFFGSGTQLSVL.

The rearrangement joins TRBV18 to TRBJ2-5, with no clear D. This CDR3 region has 14 residues. Per germline, CDR1 KGHSH and CDR2 LQKENI. V was clipped by 2 bases and J by 5 bases, with 12 bases between them. Here the CDR3 reads CASSPGRTRETQYF. Here the CDR3 DNA reads TGTGCCAGCTCACCAGGGCGAACGCGGGAGACCCAGTACTTC. Based on the CDR3 plus reference TRBV18 and TRBJ2-5, the full variable domain is NAGVMQNPRHLVRRRGQEARLRCSPMKGHSHVYWYRQLPEEGLKFMVYLQKENIIDESGMPKERFSAEFPKEGPSILRIQQVVRGDSAAYFCASSPGRTRETQYFGPGTRLLVL.

The V and J genes are TRBV28 and TRBJ2-7, with TRBD1 matching 9 bases. V was clipped by 11 bases and J by 5 bases; unmatched bases: 13. Germline values: CDR1 MDHEN, CDR2 SYDVKM. CDR3 size: 14 residues. The CDR3 DNA is TGTGCCCTGAGCGGGACAGGGAAGGTTCACGAGCAGTACTTC. Protein product: CALSGTGKVHEQYF. The complete variable domain, with remaining parts taken from reference TRBV28 and TRBJ2-7, reads DVKVTQSSRYLVKRTGEKVFLECVQDMDHENMFWYRQDPGLGLRLIYFSYDVKMKEKGDIPEGYSVSREKKERFSLILESASTNQTSMYLCALSGTGKVHEQYFGPGTRLTVT.

This rearrangement joins TRBV19 to TRBJ2-1; TRBD1 is a possible D gene (5 bases). This CDR3 is built from 12 residues. V was shortened by 10 bases and J by 5 bases, with 12 bases between the two germline ends. CDR1 and CDR2 from the germline V gene are LNHDA and SQIVND (reference sequence). The CDR3 bases are TGTGCCACCCTCAAGGGGAACAATGAGCAGTTCTTC. Encoded protein: CATLKGNNEQFF.

V gene TRBV29-1 combines with J gene TRBJ2-1, with TRBD1 identical over 9 bases. CDR3 size: 14 residues. Losses at the gene ends were 7 bases for V and 1 base for J; bases not matched to a gene: 5. The germline V gene has CDR1 SQVTM and CDR2 ANQGSEA. The CDR3 loop reads CSAGGTGSYNEQFF. The CDR3 nucleotides read TGCAGCGCCGGGGGGACAGGGTCCTACAATGAGCAGTTCTTC.

The J gene is TRBJ2-5, the V gene TRBV9, with 10 bases lining up with TRBD1. The CDR3 runs to 15 residues. From germline, CDR1 is SGDLS and CDR2 YYNGEE. V trimming: 3 bases; J trimming: 1 base; junction bases outside the gene matches: 3. The chain's CDR3 is CASSARTGGQETQYF. The CDR3 DNA reads as TGTGCCAGCAGCGCGAGGACAGGGGGCCAAGAGACCCAGTACTTC.

Notes on this clone: Other DNA sequences from this sample encode an identical CDR3 as well. J is TRBJ2-5 and V is TRBV5-1, with a tentative D call TRBD1 (5 bases). The germline gives CDR1 SGHRS, CDR2 YFSETQ. Trimming pared 3 bases from V and 5 bases from J, leaving 14 bases between. The CDR3 extends over 14 amino acids. The CDR3 sequence is CASSSQGAEETQYF. CDR3 coding DNA: TGCGCCAGCAGCTCGCAGGGTGCGGAGGAGACCCAGTACTTC.